The subject of this entry is one T cell receptor beta chain. Its antigen is currently unknown. The roughly 120-subject validation cohort, separate from the approximately 670-subject first cohort, included the donors. The method was immunoSEQ multiplex PCR; TCRdb's version includes in-frame clones alone and lacks a portion of them. The table shows roughly 150,000 clones, with 95% to 97% occurring only once. This sample was included in a study of cytomegalovirus exposure and HLA in healthy donors. Study-level points and caveats: As was reported, the classifier diagnosed cytomegalovirus status with high specificity and sensitivity. Cytomegalovirus association was listed for about 170 TCR beta chains.

Germline V gene lookup returns CDR1 MNHNY and CDR2 SVGAGI (reference sequence). Unmatched junction bases numbered 4, after V lost 6 bases and J lost 1 base. This CDR3 contains 15 residues. This sequence joins TRBV6-6 and TRBJ2-2, with 8 positions matching TRBD1. Sequencing was performed on PBMCs. This clonotype was sampled from a woman aged 18-35 years in good health and CMV-seronegative. This chain's CDR3 is CASRRTGKNTGELFF. The CDR3 nucleotides are TGTGCCAGCAGAAGGACAGGGAAGAACACCGGGGAGCTGTTTTTT.